Listed here are 2 T cell receptor beta chains from one sample, sequenced in a study of cytomegalovirus exposure and HLA in healthy donors. A multiplex PCR was run with 60 Vbeta primers and 13 Jbeta primers. Sequencing used immunoSEQ multiplex PCR; TCRdb keeps in-frame clones, though not all of them. The top ten clones hold 30% of a sample with 120,000 or so clones, about three quarters of them seen once. Sample: PBMCs. These TCRs come from a man aged 60-69 years in good health and CMV-seropositive.

The V and J genes are TRBV19 and TRBJ1-2; D unresolved. Trimming left V 10 bases short and J 4 bases short, with 16 bases between. The germline V gene encodes CDR1 LNHDA and CDR2 SQIVND (reference sequence). This CDR3 region has 13 residues. CDR3 loop: CATSTGEFYGYTF. The CDR3 region has the DNA TGTGCCACCTCGACCGGGGAATTCTATGGCTACACCTTC.

V is TRBV10-2 and J is TRBJ2-5, with 7 bases fitting TRBD1. The assigned J gene may be wrong: the sequence end matches TRBJ2-7 better. The CDR3 spans 14 residues. Germline V CDR1 and CDR2: WSHSY, SAAADI. CDR3 residues: CASSVDRASYEQYF. DNA of the CDR3: TGCGCCAGCAGTGTTGACAGGGCCTCCTACGAGCAGTACTTC.